This T cell receptor beta chain was captured in a study of regulatory T cells in long-lasting Graves disease. Time point defined: newly diagnosed GD, antithyroid drugs for less than 3 months. RNA extracted from PBMCs served as the sequencing template. The table lists this clonotype with a few counts. The V end was cut by 1 base, the J end by 5 bases, with 14 bases between. Germline V CDR1 and CDR2: PRHDT, FYEKMQ (reference sequence). The CDR3 has 16 residues. Through Arm-PCR of CDR3 regions and iRepertoire HTBI primers, TCR beta libraries were built. A single record per CDR3 protein comes from TCRdb applying MiXCR to the multiplex PCR reads. The data contain 350,000 to 450,000 distinct CDR3 sequences, 15% of them singletons. These data are also associated with another study on T cells in Graves' hyperthyroidism and ophthalmopathy.

This chain joins TRBV13 and TRBJ2-2; D possibly corresponds to TRBD2 (6 bases). The sample here was peripheral blood mononuclear cells (PBMCs), taken at new diagnosis, from a patient treated with antithyroid drugs. The sequence was collected from a woman between 40 and 55 years old with Graves disease. This chain's CDR3 is CASSLEGLRRTGELFF. The CDR3 DNA is TGTGCCAGCAGCTTAGAGGGACTCAGAAGGACCGGGGAGCTGTTTTTT.